The T cell receptor (beta chain) described here comes from a study of blood T cells in healthy people across ages. The CDR3 runs to 13 residues. V gave up 1 base and J gave up 1 base, with 7 bases separating them. Germline CDR1 GTSNPN, CDR2 SVGIG (reference sequence). Primers used in a second PCR of roughly 6 to 12 cycles were a sample-barcoded 5' primer and a J-beta primer mix. TCRdb processed the 5' RACE reads anew with MiXCR; each CDR3 protein has one entry. The sample records 550,000 to 600,000 distinct CDR3 sequences, around 48% being singletons. What was sequenced was blood. This chain links TRBV30 with TRBJ2-5; D not certain. This TCR was sampled from an elderly man in good health. The CDR3 is CAWSGGGQETQYF. The CDR3 DNA reads TGTGCCTGGAGTGGAGGCGGCCAAGAGACCCAGTACTTC.